This is a list of T cell receptor beta chains from one sample in a study of spatial heterogeneity in lung cancer. MiXCR was run by TCRdb on the 5' RACE reads, yielding one entry per CDR3 protein. The table records about 7,200 distinct CDR3 sequences, approximately 12% of them present only once. Here the sequenced sample was lung tumor tissue, taken at surgery. The origin of the receptors is a female donor with early-stage non-small cell lung cancer. The CDR3 runs from the conserved cysteine through the conserved F or W. A D gene is named only where the DNA matches it firmly. The size field is filled for only some rows; it gives once, few, many or a size class.

d_gene	v_gene	j_gene	abundance	CDR3nt	CDR3aa
.	TRBV5-4	TRBJ2-2	.	TGTGCCAGCAGCTGGGGGGGCGGCGGGGAGCTGTTTTTT	CASSWGGGGELFF
.	TRBV7-9	TRBJ1-6	.	TGTGCCAGCAGCCAGGGAAATTCACCCCTCCACTTT	CASSQGNSPLHF
.	TRBV5-1	TRBJ2-7	few	TGCGCCAGCAGCTTGCAACAGGACATCCGAGAGCAGTACTTC	CASSLQQDIREQYF
.	TRBV2	TRBJ2-3	few	TGTGCCAGCAGTATAAGGGGGGCAGGAGATACGCAGTATTTT	CASSIRGAGDTQYF
TRBD1	TRBV12-3/TRBV12-4	TRBJ1-2	medium-sized	TGTGCCAGCAGTCCGGGACAGCTTAACTATGGCTACACCTTC	CASSPGQLNYGYTF
.	TRBV11-3	TRBJ1-1	.	TGTGCCAGCAGCTTCAGGGAGGGGTTGCCTGAAGCTTTCTTT	CASSFREGLPEAFF
.	TRBV12-3/TRBV12-4	TRBJ2-2	many	TGTGCCAGCAGGCAAGGGACCGGGGAGCTGTTTTTT	CASRQGTGELFF
TRBD1	TRBV10-2	TRBJ1-6	large	TGCGCCAGCAGTCCCCGGGACAGGGGGTTGGCACCCCTCCACTTT	CASSPRDRGLAPLHF
TRBD1	TRBV4-2	TRBJ1-5	medium-sized	TGTGCCAGCAGCCAAGAAGGGGCGAGGGGGCGGTTACATTTT	CASSQEGARGRLHF
TRBD1	TRBV6-1	TRBJ2-3	.	TGTGCCAGCAGTGAAGGGACCGGGACAGCCCAGGGCACAGATACGCAGTATTTT	CASSEGTGTAQGTDTQYF
TRBD1	TRBV20-1	TRBJ2-2	.	TGCAGTGCAGGACAGGGGCTTAACACCGGGGAGCTGTTTTTT	CSAGQGLNTGELFF
TRBD1	TRBV28	TRBJ2-3	few	TGTGCCAGCAGTGGGACAGGGTCCGCGGATACGCAGTATTTT	CASSGTGSADTQYF
.	TRBV7-2	TRBJ1-1	.	TGTGCCAGCAGCTTACAAGTGACAGTCAATGAAGCTTTCTTT	CASSLQVTVNEAFF
.	TRBV29-1	TRBJ2-2	.	TGCAGCGTCAAATACCCGGGGCTTAACACCGGGGAGCTGTTTTTT	CSVKYPGLNTGELFF
.	TRBV5-1	TRBJ1-3	.	TGCGCCAGCAGCTTTGGGTCGGGAGGAAACACCATATATTTT	CASSFGSGGNTIYF
TRBD1	TRBV5-4	TRBJ2-7	few	TGTGCCAGCAACAAGCACGGGACAGCACGCTACGAGCAGTACTTC	CASNKHGTARYEQYF
TRBD2	TRBV7-8	TRBJ2-1	.	TGTGCCAGCAGCTTACTTCGGGGGGGCCGGCCGAGTGAGCAGTTCTTC	CASSLLRGGRPSEQFF
.	TRBV20-1	TRBJ1-1	.	TGCAGTGCTGTAGGGAATCGGGACACTGAAGCTTTCTTT	CSAVGNRDTEAFF
.	TRBV7-8	TRBJ1-2	few	TGTGCCAGCAGCTTATTACCGACGGAGTATGGCTACACCTTC	CASSLLPTEYGYTF
.	TRBV7-3	TRBJ2-4	many	TGTGCCAGCAGCTTAATGGAGGGGGACATTCAGTACTTC	CASSLMEGDIQYF
TRBD1	TRBV13	TRBJ2-2	few	TGTGCCAGCAGCGTCTATTACCAACCTCCGGGACAGGGGCATGGCGGGGAGCTGTTTTTT	CASSVYYQPPGQGHGGELFF
.	TRBV6-6	TRBJ1-5	many	TGTGCCAGCAGTTACTCGCCGGCGGGACCCCAGCATTTT	CASSYSPAGPQHF
TRBD2	TRBV18	TRBJ2-7	many	TGTGCCAGCTCAACCGGGACTAGCGGCTACGAGCAGTACTTC	CASSTGTSGYEQYF
TRBD1	TRBV4-2	TRBJ1-1	medium-sized	TGTGCCAGCAGGCGAGGACAGGGAGGGTACACTGAAGCTTTCTTT	CASRRGQGGYTEAFF
TRBD2	TRBV18	TRBJ2-1	medium-sized	TGTGCCAGCTCGTGGGCGGGGGGACGTGAGCAGTTCTTC	CASSWAGGREQFF
.	TRBV18	TRBJ1-6	.	TGTGCCAGCTCACCAGGCGTGCCGGATTCACCCCTCCACTTT	CASSPGVPDSPLHF
.	TRBV5-1	TRBJ1-1	few	TGCGCCAGCAGCTTCGGGACGTCGACCCAGGAAGCTTTCTTT	CASSFGTSTQEAFF
.	TRBV4-2	TRBJ2-3	many	TGTGCCAGCAGCCAAGGACTCCTAGATACGCAGTATTTT	CASSQGLLDTQYF
.	TRBV5-4	TRBJ1-4	few	TGTGCCAGCAGCTTGGCGGGAACTAATGAAAAACTGTTTTTT	CASSLAGTNEKLFF